Listed below are T cell receptor beta chains from one sample, sequenced in a study of CD8 T cells in ankylosing spondylitis. Each CDR3 protein is one row after TCRdb ran MiXCR on the 5' RACE reads. The sample has some 87,000 distinct CDR3 sequences, about 27% seen once. Material: blood, either unsorted or a sorted T cell fraction (not recorded which). The receptors originated from a male donor with ankylosing spondylitis or in good health (not recorded which). CDR3s leave out the opening cysteine and the closing phenylalanine or tryptophan. The order of the fields is V gene, CDR3 length, CDR3 protein.

>TRBV20-1|13
SARGLAANTGELF
>TRBV5-1|12
ASSQPEAADTQY
>TRBV4-1|14
ASSMDRPLSGNTIY
>TRBV2|14
ASSGPLGFVIYEQY
>TRBV7-6|12
ASSPDYALETQY
>TRBV9|9
ASSSDRVLI
>TRBV5-4|17
ASSLGWGGRGDKVDTQY
>TRBV3-1|11
ASSRQGVDIQY
>TRBV11-3|11
ASSLSLQETQY
>TRBV4-2|12
ASSQGGGNTEAF
>TRBV7-9|14
ASSLWSGQGSRGYT
>TRBV7-9|10
ASSGDIETQY
>TRBV29-1|9
SVSLREKLF
>TRBV11-2|10
ASSTRTDTQY
>TRBV20-1|13
SARSKGRVLSGYT
>TRBV20-1|11
SARKTGGYGYT
>TRBV29-1|10
SVEQGSGELF
>TRBV5-5|12
ASSRQWGTGELF
>TRBV7-9|11
ASKHSSGNTIY
>TRBV11-2|12
ASSLELAGGWQF
>TRBV7-2|13
ASSLAGLSYNEQF
>TRBV5-1|11
ASSGLAGDIQY
>TRBV27|10
ASSFPGNEQF
>TRBV7-8|12
ASSLSPSYNEQF
>TRBV20-1|14
SALGASLAGRNEQF
>TRBV29-1|10
SATGQDNEQF
>TRBV2|10
ASKQQGYEQF